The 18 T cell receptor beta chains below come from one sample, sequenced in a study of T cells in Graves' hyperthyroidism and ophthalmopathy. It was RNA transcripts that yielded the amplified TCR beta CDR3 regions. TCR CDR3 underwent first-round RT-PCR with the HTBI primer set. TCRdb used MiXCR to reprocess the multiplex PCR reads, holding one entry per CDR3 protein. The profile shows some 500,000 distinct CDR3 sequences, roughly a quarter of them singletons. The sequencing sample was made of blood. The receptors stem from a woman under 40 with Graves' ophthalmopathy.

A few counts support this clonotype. CDR3 amino acids: CATTLLRDRSHGYTF. Here the CDR3 DNA reads TGTGCCACCACCCTATTGAGGGACAGGTCTCATGGCTACACCTTC. This chain uses TRBV24-1 with TRBJ1-2; TRBD1 agrees at 8 bases. This CDR3 comprises 15 residues. The J segment lost 6 bases and the V segment lost 8 bases, leaving 13 bases of the junction unmatched. Germline CDR1 is KGHDR and CDR2 is SFDVKD.

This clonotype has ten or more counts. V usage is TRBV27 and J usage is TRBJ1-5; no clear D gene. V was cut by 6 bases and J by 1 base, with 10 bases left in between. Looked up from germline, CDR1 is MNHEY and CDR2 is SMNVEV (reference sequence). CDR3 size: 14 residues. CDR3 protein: CASRYQASNQPQHF. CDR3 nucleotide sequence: TGTGCCAGCAGATATCAGGCCAGCAATCAGCCCCAGCATTTT.

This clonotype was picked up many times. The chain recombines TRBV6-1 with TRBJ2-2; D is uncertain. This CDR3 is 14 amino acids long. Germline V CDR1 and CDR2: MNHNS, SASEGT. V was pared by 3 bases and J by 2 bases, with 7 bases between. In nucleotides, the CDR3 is TGTGCCAGCAGTGACAGGATAAACACCGGGGAGCTGTTTTTT. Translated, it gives CASSDRINTGELFF.

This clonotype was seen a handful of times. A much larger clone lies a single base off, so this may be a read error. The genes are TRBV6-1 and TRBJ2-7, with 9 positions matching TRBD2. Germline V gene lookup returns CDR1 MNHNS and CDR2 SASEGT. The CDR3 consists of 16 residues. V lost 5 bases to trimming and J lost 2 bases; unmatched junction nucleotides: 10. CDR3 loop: CASSRSGLATAYEQYF. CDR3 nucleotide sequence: TGTGCCAGCAGTAGATCGGGACTAGCTACGGCCTACGAGCAGTACTTC.

The DNA for the CDR3 is TGTGCCAGCAGCGGGACTAGCGGGCGTCTCGAGACCCAGTACTTC. Amino acids: CASSGTSGRLETQYF. The chain couples TRBV6-1 to TRBJ2-5, with 12 bases that match TRBD2. The CDR3 has 15 amino acids. V lost 6 bases, J lost 5 bases, and 7 bases stayed unmatched. The V gene's germline CDR1 is MNHNS and CDR2 SASEGT.

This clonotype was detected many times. The CDR3 loop is CSAWGGDQYF. The DNA for the CDR3 is TGCAGTGCTTGGGGGGGGGACCAGTACTTC. This chain links TRBV20-1 with TRBJ2-5; 7 nucleotides match TRBD2. Trimming took 5 bases from V and 10 from J; bases not matched to a gene: 4. The V gene's germline CDR1 is DFQATT and CDR2 SNEGSKA (reference sequence). This CDR3 region has 10 residues.

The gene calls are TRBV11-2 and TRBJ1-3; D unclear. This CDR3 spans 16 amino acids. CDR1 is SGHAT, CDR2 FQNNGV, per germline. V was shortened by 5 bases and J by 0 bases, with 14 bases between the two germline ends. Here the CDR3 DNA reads TGTGCCAGCAGCCCTACTCGGCCCGCCTCTGGAAACACCATATATTTT. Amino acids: CASSPTRPASGNTIYF.

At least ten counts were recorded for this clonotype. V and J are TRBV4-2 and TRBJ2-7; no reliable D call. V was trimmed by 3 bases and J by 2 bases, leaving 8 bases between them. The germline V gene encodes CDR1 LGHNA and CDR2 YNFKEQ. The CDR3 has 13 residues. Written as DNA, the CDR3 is TGTGCCAGCAGCCAGGACGGCACCTACGAGCAGTACTTC. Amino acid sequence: CASSQDGTYEQYF.

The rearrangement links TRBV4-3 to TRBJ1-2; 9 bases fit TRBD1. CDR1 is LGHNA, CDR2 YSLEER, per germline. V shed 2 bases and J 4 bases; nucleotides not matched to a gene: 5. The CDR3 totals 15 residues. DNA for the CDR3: TGCGCCAGCAGCCAATCACAGGGGGCTGGCTATGGCTACACCTTC. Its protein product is CASSQSQGAGYGYTF.

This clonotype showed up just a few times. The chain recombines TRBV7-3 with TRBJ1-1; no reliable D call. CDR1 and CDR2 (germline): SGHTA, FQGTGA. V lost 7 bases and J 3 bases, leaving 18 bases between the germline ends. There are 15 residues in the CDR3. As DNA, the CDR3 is TGTGCCAGCACCTATCGTCCGCGCCGGGACACTGAAGCTTTCTTT. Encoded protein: CASTYRPRRDTEAFF.

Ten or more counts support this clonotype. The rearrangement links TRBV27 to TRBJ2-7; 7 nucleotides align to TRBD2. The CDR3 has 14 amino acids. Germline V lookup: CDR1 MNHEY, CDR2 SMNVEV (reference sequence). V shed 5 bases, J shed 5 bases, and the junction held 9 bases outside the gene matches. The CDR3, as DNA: TGTGCCAGCAGTGGGGGGGACGGCCTCCACGAGCAGTACTTC. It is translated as CASSGGDGLHEQYF.

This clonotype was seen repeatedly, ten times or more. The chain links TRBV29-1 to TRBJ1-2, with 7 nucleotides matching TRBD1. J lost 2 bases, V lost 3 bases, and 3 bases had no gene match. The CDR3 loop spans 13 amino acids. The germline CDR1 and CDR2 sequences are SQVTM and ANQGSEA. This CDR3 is CSVEEGQNYGYTF. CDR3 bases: TGCAGCGTTGAGGAGGGACAGAACTATGGCTACACCTTC.

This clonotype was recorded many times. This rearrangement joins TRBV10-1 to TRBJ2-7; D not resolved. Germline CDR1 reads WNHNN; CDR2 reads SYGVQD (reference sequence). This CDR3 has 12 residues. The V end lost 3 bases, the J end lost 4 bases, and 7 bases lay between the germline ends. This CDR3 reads CASSDQPYEQYF. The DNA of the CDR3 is TGCGCCAGCAGTGATCAGCCGTACGAGCAGTACTTC.

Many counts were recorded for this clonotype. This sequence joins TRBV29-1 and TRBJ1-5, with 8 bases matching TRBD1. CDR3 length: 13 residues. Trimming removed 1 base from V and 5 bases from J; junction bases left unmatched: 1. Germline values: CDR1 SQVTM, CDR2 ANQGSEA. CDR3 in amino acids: CSVEGGQDQPQHF. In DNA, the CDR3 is TGCAGCGTTGAAGGGGGACAGGATCAGCCCCAGCATTTT.

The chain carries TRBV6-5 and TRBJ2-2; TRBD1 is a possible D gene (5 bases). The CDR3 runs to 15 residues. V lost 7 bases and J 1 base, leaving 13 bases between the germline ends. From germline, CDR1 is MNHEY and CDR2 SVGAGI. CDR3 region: CASIRGVVNTGELFF. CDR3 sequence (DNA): TGTGCCAGCATTAGGGGCGTTGTGAACACCGGGGAGCTGTTTTTT.

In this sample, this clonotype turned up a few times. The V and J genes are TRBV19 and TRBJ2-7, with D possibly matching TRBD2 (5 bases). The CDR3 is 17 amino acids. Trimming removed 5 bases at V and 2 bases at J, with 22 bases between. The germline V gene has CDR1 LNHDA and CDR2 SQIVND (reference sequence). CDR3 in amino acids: CASSRRRVKYRPYEQYF. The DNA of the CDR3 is TGTGCCAGTAGTCGTCGGCGGGTGAAGTATAGGCCCTACGAGCAGTACTTC.

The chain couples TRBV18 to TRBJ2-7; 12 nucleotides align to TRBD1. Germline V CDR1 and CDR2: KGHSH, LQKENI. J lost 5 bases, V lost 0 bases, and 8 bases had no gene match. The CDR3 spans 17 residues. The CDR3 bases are TGTGCCAGCTCACCACCCGGGACAGGGGGCGTTGGGAACGAGCAGTACTTC. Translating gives CASSPPGTGGVGNEQYF.

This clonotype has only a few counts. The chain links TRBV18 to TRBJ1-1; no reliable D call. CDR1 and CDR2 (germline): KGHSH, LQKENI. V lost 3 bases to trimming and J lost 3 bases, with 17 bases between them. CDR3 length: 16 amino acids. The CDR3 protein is CASSPLPGRRDTEAFF. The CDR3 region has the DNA TGTGCCAGCTCACCTTTACCGGGTCGTCGCGACACTGAAGCTTTCTTT.